These 28 T cell receptor beta chains were all obtained from the same sample, sequenced in a study of vaccination effects on CD4 cells after COVID-19. Antigen-specific CD4+ T cells expanded by the ViraFEST assay with viral peptide pools were then sequenced. The authors isolated CD4+ T cells after roughly 10 days of culture. Vaccine recipients had no previous SARS-CoV-2 infection; their nucleocapsid antibodies were negative. Generated by immunoSEQ multiplex PCR, the TCRdb table keeps only in-frame clones and is missing some. The sample lists approximately 68,000 clones, about 78% seen once, with roughly a tenth in the top ten. No antigen is known for these receptors. The starting material was CD4+ T cells from PBMCs cultured with SARS-CoV-2 spike peptides, obtained before COVID-19 vaccination. All receptors come from a human donor who received a COVID-19 vaccine.

The chain is built from TRBV10-3 and TRBJ2-3, with 10 bases fitting TRBD2. The CDR3 length is 15 residues. V lost 6 bases to trimming and J lost 4 bases; unmatched junction nucleotides: 7. The germline V gene has CDR1 ENHRY and CDR2 SYGVKD. The CDR3: CAIRAGTSAADTQYF. The CDR3 DNA reads TGTGCCATCAGGGCCGGGACTAGCGCAGCAGATACGCAGTATTTT.

The chain recombines TRBV18 with TRBJ1-3, with TRBD1 identical over 10 bases. Trimming removed 5 bases from V and 2 bases from J; junction bases left unmatched: 6. The length of the CDR3 is 16 residues. Germline V CDR1 and CDR2: KGHSH, LQKENI. The CDR3 DNA follows: TGTGCCAGCTCATCGACCGGGACAGGGGCTGGAAACACCATATATTTT. Translating gives CASSSTGTGAGNTIYF. Variable domain in full (rest from reference TRBV18 and TRBJ1-3): NAGVMQNPRHLVRRRGQEARLRCSPMKGHSHVYWYRQLPEEGLKFMVYLQKENIIDESGMPKERFSAEFPKEGPSILRIQQVVRGDSAAYFCASSSTGTGAGNTIYFGEGSWLTVV.

CDR3 sequence reads: CASSPWTSGDNTGELFF. DNA of the CDR3: TGTGCCAGCTCACCCTGGACTAGCGGAGATAACACCGGGGAGCTGTTTTTT. V and J are TRBV18 and TRBJ2-2; TRBD2 agrees at 10 bases. CDR1 and CDR2 (germline): KGHSH, LQKENI. J gave up 2 bases and V 3 bases, and 6 bases lay outside the gene matches. The CDR3 runs to 17 residues.

This rearrangement joins TRBV4-1 to TRBJ2-3; 10 bases fit TRBD2. Germline V gives CDR1 MGHRA, CDR2 YSYEKL. The V segment lost 1 base and the J segment 12 bases; nucleotides outside the gene matches: 10. The CDR3 runs 15 residues. CDR3 nucleotides: TGCGCCAGCAGCCAAGGGAGCGGGGGGGCGGGTTCCCAGTATTTT. Translating gives CASSQGSGGAGSQYF.

This clone was detected once. The chain has TRBV11-2 and TRBJ1-5; TRBD1 might be the D (6 bases). Trimming left V 0 bases short and J 11 bases short, with 20 bases between. The CDR3 totals 16 residues. CDR1 is SGHAT, CDR2 FQNNGV, per germline. CDR3 sequence reads: CASSLDPRGGGSAQHF. CDR3 nucleotide sequence: TGTGCCAGCAGCTTAGACCCCAGGGGAGGGGGGTCAGCCCAGCATTTT.

The gene calls are TRBV4-3 and TRBJ1-3; no definite D call. The CDR3 sequence is 15 residues long. The ends were cut back, 1 base at V and 2 bases at J, with 9 bases in the middle. Germline CDR1 LGHNA, CDR2 YSLEER. CDR3 nucleotide sequence: TGCGCCAGCAGCCAAGGGCCCGGACCTGGAAACACCATATATTTT. Protein product: CASSQGPGPGNTIYF.

This clone was seen a few times. The J gene is TRBJ1-3, the V gene TRBV7-9; D is unclear. The germline gives CDR1 SEHNR, CDR2 FQNEAQ (reference sequence). Trimming removed 0 bases at V and 0 bases at J, with 9 bases between. The CDR3 runs to 16 residues. CDR3 in amino acids: CASSLATSSSGNTIYF. In DNA, the CDR3 is TGTGCCAGCAGCTTAGCGACCTCCTCCTCTGGAAACACCATATATTTT. Using reference TRBV7-9 and TRBJ1-3 for the parts outside the CDR3, the full variable domain is DTGVSQNPRHKITKRGQNVTFRCDPISEHNRLYWYRQTLGQGPEFLTYFQNEAQLEKSRLLSDRFSAERPKGSFSTLEIQRTEQGDSAMYLCASSLATSSSGNTIYFGEGSWLTVV.

V usage is TRBV25-1 and J usage is TRBJ2-1, with D possibly matching TRBD1 (6 bases). Germline-derived CDR1 and CDR2 are MGHDK and SYGVNS. CDR3 length equals 16 residues. V was cut by 5 bases and J by 1 base, with 15 bases left in between. The CDR3 protein is CASSLTRDISYNEQFF. The CDR3, as DNA: TGTGCCAGCAGTTTGACCCGGGACATATCCTACAATGAGCAGTTCTTC.

There are a few counts of this clone. The chain joins TRBV4-1 to TRBJ2-2; 8 bases align to TRBD2. V trimming: 4 bases; J trimming: 4 bases; junction bases outside the gene matches: 8. Germline assignment: CDR1 MGHRA and CDR2 YSYEKL. The CDR3 contains 16 residues. The CDR3 is CASSPRSGGSTGELFF. The CDR3 DNA sequence: TGCGCCAGCAGCCCGCGAAGCGGGGGTAGCACCGGGGAGCTGTTTTTT.

The chain uses TRBV7-8 and TRBJ1-5; 11 nucleotides line up with TRBD1. The ends lost 5 bases at V and 3 bases at J; junction bases unmatched: 3. The CDR3 extends over 15 amino acids. CDR1 is SGHVS and CDR2 is FQNEAQ in the germline V gene. CDR3 nucleotides: TGTGCCAGCAGCCGGACAGGGGGCGTCAATCAGCCCCAGCATTTT. The encoded protein is CASSRTGGVNQPQHF.

V gene TRBV6-2 or TRBV6-3 combines with J gene TRBJ1-1; 10 positions agree with TRBD1. V was pared by 4 bases and J by 4 bases, with 15 bases of the junction left unmatched. Germline CDR1 is MNHEY and CDR2 is SVGEGT. The CDR3 spans 18 residues. CDR3 DNA sequence: TGTGCCAGCAGTTCAAGATTAAGACAGGGGGCTGGGGGCACTGAAGCTTTCTTT. Protein product: CASSSRLRQGAGGTEAFF.

This chain joins TRBV12-3 or TRBV12-4 and TRBJ2-1, with unresolved D. V dropped 2 bases and J dropped 9 bases, with 8 bases sitting between them. The length of the CDR3 is 12 residues. This CDR3 is CASSLPIGEQFF. CDR3 nucleotide sequence: TGTGCCAGCAGTTTACCGATAGGTGAGCAGTTCTTC.

The V gene is TRBV4-1, the J gene TRBJ2-3; the D gene is possibly TRBD1 (5 bases). The V and J ends lost 0 bases and 3 bases respectively, with 16 bases between them. Germline V gives CDR1 MGHRA, CDR2 YSYEKL. CDR3 length: 17 amino acids. The CDR3 loop is CASSQELRGSYTDTQYF. DNA for the CDR3: TGCGCCAGCAGCCAAGAACTAAGGGGTTCGTATACAGATACGCAGTATTTT.

The chain has TRBV4-3 and TRBJ1-2; D unclear. Germline V gene sequence: CDR1 LGHNA, CDR2 YSLEER. There are 15 residues in the CDR3. V was clipped by 1 base and J by 5 bases, with 14 bases between them. DNA of the CDR3: TGCGCCAGCAGCCAAGTGCTCGTCGGCACGTATGGCTACACCTTC. Translating gives CASSQVLVGTYGYTF.

The CDR3 reads CASSPLNYGYTF. CDR3 DNA sequence: TGTGCCAGTAGTCCCCTTAACTATGGCTACACCTTC. The chain recombines TRBV19 with TRBJ1-2; D ambiguous. Trimming pared 5 bases from V and 1 base from J, leaving 5 bases between. This CDR3 has 12 residues. Germline assignment: CDR1 LNHDA and CDR2 SQIVND (reference sequence). Filled out from reference TRBV19 and TRBJ1-2, the complete variable domain reads DGGITQSPKYLFRKEGQNVTLSCEQNLNHDAMYWYRQDPGQGLRLIYYSQIVNDFQKGDIAEGYSVSREKKESFPLTVTSAQKNPTAFYLCASSPLNYGYTFGSGTRLTVV.

The chain combines TRBV7-2 with TRBJ1-2; D call uncertain. This CDR3 comprises 13 residues. Germline loops: CDR1 SGHTA, CDR2 FQGNSA. V lost 5 bases and J lost 4, with 11 bases in between. CDR3 amino acids: CASSVFEGYGYTF. The CDR3 DNA reads TGTGCCAGCAGCGTCTTCGAGGGCTATGGCTACACCTTC.

The rearrangement uses TRBV13 and TRBJ1-2; maybe TRBD1 (5 bases). The CDR3 is 12 amino acids. Trimming stripped 1 base from V and 7 bases from J, with 7 bases between. The germline V gene encodes CDR1 PRHDT and CDR2 FYEKMQ (reference sequence). The CDR3 DNA sequence: TGTGCCAGCAGCTTAGTTGGGGGTGGCTACACCTTC. Amino acids: CASSLVGGGYTF.

The J gene is TRBJ2-5, the V gene TRBV6-5, with D possibly TRBD2 on 5 matching bases. Trimming removed 2 bases at V and 1 base at J, with 8 bases between. Germline V gene data show CDR1 as MNHEY and CDR2 as SVGAGI. The CDR3 contains 14 residues. CDR3 protein: CASSYSLAQETQYF. The CDR3 nucleotides are TGTGCCAGCAGTTACAGTCTAGCCCAAGAGACCCAGTACTTC.

This chain links TRBV5-1 with TRBJ2-3; D is possibly TRBD2 (5 bases). Germline V lookup: CDR1 SGHRS, CDR2 YFSETQ. The CDR3 consists of 15 residues. Trimming took off 4 bases at V and 1 base at J, with 13 bases between the two ends. CDR3 protein: CASSTDFTRTDTQYF. The CDR3 DNA sequence: TGCGCCAGCAGCACGGACTTTACCCGCACAGATACGCAGTATTTT.

The V and J genes are TRBV5-1 and TRBJ1-1, with TRBD1 matching 11 bases. The V segment lost 2 bases and the J segment 4 bases; nucleotides outside the gene matches: 4. Germline assignment: CDR1 SGHRS and CDR2 YFSETQ. CDR3 length equals 15 residues. CDR3 protein: CASSFSGTGGTEAFF. Here the CDR3 DNA reads TGCGCCAGCAGCTTCTCCGGGACAGGGGGCACTGAAGCTTTCTTT.

In its sample, this clone was seen a few times. The chain employs TRBV29-1 and TRBJ1-1, with 8 bases fitting TRBD1. Germline-derived CDR1 and CDR2 are SQVTM and ANQGSEA. The CDR3 has 13 amino acids. V dropped 3 bases and J dropped 5; count of bases not matched to a gene: 5. The CDR3 DNA sequence: TGCAGCGTTGAGAGGACAGGGAGGACTGAAGCTTTCTTT. Translation: CSVERTGRTEAFF.

V usage is TRBV5-6 and J usage is TRBJ2-2; D is uncertain. This CDR3 comprises 13 residues. V was trimmed by 1 base and J by 8 bases, leaving 9 bases between them. The V gene's germline CDR1 is SGHDT and CDR2 YYEEEE. In DNA, the CDR3 is TGTGCCAGCAGCTTGCGCCCGGCAGGGGAGCTGTTTTTT. Its protein product is CASSLRPAGELFF. Complete variable domain (other parts from reference TRBV5-6 and TRBJ2-2): DAGVTQSPTHLIKTRGQQVTLRCSPKSGHDTVSWYQQALGQGPQFIFQYYEEEERQRGNFPDRFSGHQFPNYSSELNVNALLLGDSALYLCASSLRPAGELFFGEGSRLTVL.

The rearrangement links TRBV27 to TRBJ1-1, with D perhaps TRBD1 (6 bases). The CDR3 is 15 amino acids. Trimming pared 5 bases from V and 7 bases from J, leaving 20 bases between. Germline V lookup: CDR1 MNHEY, CDR2 SMNVEV (reference sequence). The CDR3 nucleotides are TGTGCCAGCAGTCCCTTGGGAGGGGGGCGTAATGAAGCTTTCTTT. Translated: CASSPLGGGRNEAFF.

The V call is TRBV3-1 (or the pseudogene TRBV3-2), the J call TRBJ1-3; D call uncertain. Germline V gene lookup returns CDR1 LGHDT and CDR2 YNNKEL (reference sequence). Deletions cut 1 base from V and 4 bases from J, with 8 bases between. This CDR3 has 14 residues. The CDR3 DNA reads as TGTGCCAGCAGCCAAGGGCGCGTGGGAAACACCATATATTTT. Translating it yields CASSQGRVGNTIYF.

The V and J genes are TRBV7-9 and TRBJ2-5; perhaps TRBD2 as D (5 bases). The CDR3 contains 13 residues. Between the trimmed V and J ends, which lost 1 base and 9 bases, there was a span of 12 bases. Germline loops: CDR1 SEHNR, CDR2 FQNEAQ (reference sequence). CDR3 in amino acids: CASSLEQPGAQYF. The DNA for the CDR3 is TGTGCCAGCAGCTTAGAACAGCCCGGGGCCCAGTACTTC.

Only one count was recorded for this clone. The rearrangement uses TRBV6-5 and TRBJ1-4; 10 nucleotides match TRBD1. After removal of 6 bases from V and 7 bases from J, the junction contained 5 bases not matched to a gene. The germline CDR1 and CDR2 sequences are MNHEY and SVGAGI. This CDR3 region has 14 residues. The CDR3: CASRGQGRSEKLFF. The CDR3 nucleotides read TGTGCCAGCAGGGGACAGGGGAGGAGTGAAAAACTGTTTTTT.

The chain uses TRBV7-9 and TRBJ1-2, with D hard to call. V shed 5 bases and J shed 1 base, with 14 bases lying between them. Germline-derived CDR1 and CDR2 are SEHNR and FQNEAQ (reference sequence). This CDR3 spans 15 amino acids. The CDR3 loop is CASSHLRGFNYGYTF. The CDR3 DNA is TGTGCCAGCAGCCACCTTCGGGGTTTTAACTATGGCTACACCTTC.

This chain connects TRBV28 to TRBJ1-3, with 8 bases aligning to TRBD1. There are 15 residues in the CDR3. Trimming took 6 bases from V and 3 from J; bases not matched to a gene: 7. Germline CDR1 reads MDHEN; CDR2 reads SYDVKM. The CDR3 DNA reads TGTGCCAGCAGCCCAGGGGGCGCGAGTGGAAACACCATATATTTT. Translated, it gives CASSPGGASGNTIYF.